One sample yielded the 2 T cell receptor beta chains listed below, sequenced in a study of shared clonotypes between healthy human individuals. Profiling relied on immunoSEQ multiplex PCR, and the TCRdb table lists in-frame clones only, not all of them. The table includes more than 1.2 million clones, just under 99% detected once. Material for sequencing was naive CD4+ T cells sorted from blood. Specified subset: CD45RA+ positively selected. These receptors all stem from a man aged 25 to 40 in good health.

The rearrangement links TRBV5-1 to TRBJ1-4, with D possibly TRBD1 on 6 matching bases. Germline-derived CDR1 and CDR2 are SGHRS and YFSETQ. Trimming pared 5 bases from V and 5 bases from J, leaving 13 bases between. The CDR3 is 14 residues long. CDR3 region: CASRPRGGNEKLFF. The CDR3 DNA reads TGCGCCAGCAGACCCCGCGGGGGCAATGAAAAACTGTTTTTT. The whole variable domain, remainder taken from reference TRBV5-1 and TRBJ1-4, is KAGVTQTPRYLIKTRGQQVTLSCSPISGHRSVSWYQQTPGQGLQFLFEYFSETQRNKGNFPGRFSGRQFSNSRSEMNVSTLELGDSALYLCASRPRGGNEKLFFGSGTQLSVL.

The CDR3 bases are TGTGCCAGTAGTGTTGGACTAGCGGGAGCCGGCTCCTACAATGAGCAGTTCTTC. The encoded protein is CASSVGLAGAGSYNEQFF. The V and J genes are TRBV19 and TRBJ2-1, with TRBD2 identical over 13 bases. CDR3 length equals 18 residues. Germline assignment: CDR1 LNHDA and CDR2 SQIVND (reference sequence). Trimming took 5 bases from V and 0 from J; bases not matched to a gene: 7.